These T cell receptor beta chains were read from a single sample in a study of Ad26.COV2.S vaccination and SARS-CoV-2 variants. The assay was immunoSEQ multiplex PCR, and TCRdb's table has in-frame clones only and misses some. The profile covers about 400,000 clones, with over 75% appearing a single time and 1.5% to 2% taken by the ten largest. Specimen: peripheral blood, collected in a trial of Ad26.COV2.S vaccine versus placebo. The receptor source for this set is a person between 18 and 65 years old who received the Ad26.COV2.S COVID-19 vaccine or a placebo. Each CDR3 is given with its conserved first and last residue. The D gene is left open where the match is weak. Not all rows give a size; the values are once, few, many and, for expanded clones, a class.

NA,TRBV9,NA,TRBJ1-1,CASSVVPGANTEAFF,TGTGCCAGCAGCGTAGTTCCAGGGGCGAACACTGAAGCTTTCTTT
NA,TRBV7-8,NA,TRBJ2-2,CASSFKRGTGELFF,TGTGCCAGCAGCTTCAAAAGGGGGACCGGGGAGCTGTTTTTT
TRBD1,TRBV7-9,NA,TRBJ2-1,CASSLGDRGDNEQFF,TGTGCCAGCAGCTTAGGCGACAGGGGTGACAATGAGCAGTTCTTC
NA,TRBV30,NA,TRBJ2-3,CAWSAGGDTWDTQYF,TGTGCCTGGAGCGCCGGAGGGGACACTTGGGATACGCAGTATTTT
TRBD1,TRBV18,NA,TRBJ2-7,CASSRTGTAYEQYF,TGTGCCAGCTCAAGGACGGGGACAGCCTACGAGCAGTACTTC
TRBD1,TRBV11-1,once,TRBJ1-6,CASSAGQGLRSPLHF,TGTGCCAGCAGCGCGGGACAGGGTTTAAGGTCACCCCTCCACTTT
TRBD2,TRBV30,NA,TRBJ2-2,CAWSPLAGDTGELFF,TGTGCCTGGAGTCCGCTAGCGGGAGATACCGGGGAGCTGTTTTTT
NA,TRBV12-3/TRBV12-4,few,TRBJ1-1,CASRERRNTEAFF,TGTGCCAGCAGAGAGAGGCGGAACACTGAAGCTTTCTTT
NA,TRBV3-1/TRBV3-2,NA,TRBJ2-5,CASSQGTTAPETQYF,TGTGCCAGCAGCCAGGGGACGACTGCTCCCGAGACCCAGTACTTC
NA,TRBV6-5,NA,TRBJ2-1,CASSPGAEIRGEQFF,TGTGCCAGCAGCCCAGGGGCGGAGATTAGGGGTGAGCAGTTCTTC
NA,TRBV12-5,NA,TRBJ2-7,CASGFLSIVGTPTYEQYF,TGTGCTAGTGGTTTCCTATCTATCGTCGGGACACCGACCTACGAGCAGTACTTC
NA,TRBV3-1/TRBV3-2,NA,TRBJ1-4,CASSQGQGNEKLFF,TGTGCCAGCAGCCAAGGGCAGGGTAATGAAAAACTGTTTTTT
NA,TRBV5-4,NA,TRBJ1-2,CASSSAGNIYGYTF,TGTGCCAGCAGCTCGGCAGGGAACATCTATGGCTACACCTTC
TRBD2,TRBV28,once,TRBJ2-3,CASSTTLAGVTDTQYF,TGTGCCAGCAGTACGACACTAGCGGGAGTCACAGATACGCAGTATTTT
NA,TRBV19,NA,TRBJ1-1,CASSISPAATEAFF,TGTGCCAGTAGTATTAGTCCGGCGGCCACTGAAGCTTTCTTT
NA,TRBV12-3/TRBV12-4,NA,TRBJ1-2,CASSANRVGYTF,TGTGCCAGCAGTGCCAACAGGGTTGGCTACACCTTC
NA,TRBV18,NA,TRBJ1-2,CASSPGDGYTF,TGTGCCAGCTCACCAGGGGACGGCTACACCTTC